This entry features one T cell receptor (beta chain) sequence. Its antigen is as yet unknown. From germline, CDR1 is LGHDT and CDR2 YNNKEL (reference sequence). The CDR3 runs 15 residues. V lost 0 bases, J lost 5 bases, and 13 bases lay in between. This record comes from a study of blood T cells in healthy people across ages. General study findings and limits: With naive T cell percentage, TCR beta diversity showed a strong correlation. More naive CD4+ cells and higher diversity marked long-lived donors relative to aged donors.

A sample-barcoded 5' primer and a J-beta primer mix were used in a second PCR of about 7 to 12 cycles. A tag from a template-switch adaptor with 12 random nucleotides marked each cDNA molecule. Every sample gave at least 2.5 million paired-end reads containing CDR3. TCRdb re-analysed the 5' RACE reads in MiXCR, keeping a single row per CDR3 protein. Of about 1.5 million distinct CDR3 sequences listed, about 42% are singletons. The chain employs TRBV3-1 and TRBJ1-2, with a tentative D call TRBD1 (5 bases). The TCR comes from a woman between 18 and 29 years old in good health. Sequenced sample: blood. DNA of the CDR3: TGTGCCAGCAGCCAAGATCCCGGGACCGTATATGGCTACACCTTC. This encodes CASSQDPGTVYGYTF.